This is a list of T cell receptor beta chains from one sample in a study of blood T cell repertoires in COVID-19. Repertoires were generated with immunoSEQ multiplex PCR, while TCRdb's copy carries only in-frame clones and drops some. The repertoire holds around 55,000 clones, roughly 90% seen once, with under 15% in the top ten. The sequencing sample was made of peripheral blood. These receptors were obtained from a human donor with active COVID-19. The donor label of this sample is uncertain. The CDR3 runs from the conserved cysteine through the conserved F or W. The order of the fields is D gene, J gene, clone size, V gene, CDR3 protein, CDR3 DNA. D genes are given only for firm matches. Not every row has a clone size; where given, it reads once, few, many or a size class.

d_call: NA; j_call: TRBJ2-1; clone_size: NA; v_call: TRBV12-3/TRBV12-4; cdr3_aa: CASRDTNANEQFF; cdr3_nt: TGTGCCAGCCGGGACACCAATGCCAATGAGCAGTTCTTC
d_call: NA; j_call: TRBJ1-1; clone_size: NA; v_call: TRBV12-5; cdr3_aa: CASGFQGTEAFF; cdr3_nt: TGTGCTAGTGGTTTTCAGGGCACTGAAGCTTTCTTT
d_call: TRBD2; j_call: TRBJ2-5; clone_size: NA; v_call: TRBV5-4; cdr3_aa: CASRRGEGGTQETQYF; cdr3_nt: TGTGCCAGCAGACGAGGGGAGGGAGGAACACAAGAGACCCAGTACTTC
d_call: TRBD1; j_call: TRBJ2-7; clone_size: few; v_call: TRBV5-4; cdr3_aa: CATQDRVGGEQYF; cdr3_nt: TGTGCCACACAGGACAGGGTCGGGGGTGAGCAGTACTTC
d_call: NA; j_call: TRBJ1-1; clone_size: NA; v_call: TRBV6-2/TRBV6-3; cdr3_aa: CASSYFGFTLEPTEAFF; cdr3_nt: TGTGCCAGCAGTTACTTCGGGTTTACCCTCGAACCCACTGAAGCTTTCTTT
d_call: NA; j_call: TRBJ1-1; clone_size: NA; v_call: TRBV6-5; cdr3_aa: CASSYSRANTEAFF; cdr3_nt: TGTGCCAGCAGTTACTCGCGGGCGAACACTGAAGCTTTCTTT
d_call: TRBD1; j_call: TRBJ2-7; clone_size: NA; v_call: TRBV7-2; cdr3_aa: CASSLQVGQGYEQYF; cdr3_nt: TGTGCCAGCAGCTTACAGGTGGGACAGGGCTACGAGCAGTACTTC
d_call: NA; j_call: TRBJ2-1; clone_size: NA; v_call: TRBV11-2; cdr3_aa: CASRPLTSPTQFF; cdr3_nt: TGTGCCAGCAGGCCACTGACTAGTCCTACGCAGTTCTTC
d_call: NA; j_call: TRBJ1-1; clone_size: NA; v_call: TRBV12-3/TRBV12-4; cdr3_aa: CASRGGKNTEAFF; cdr3_nt: TGTGCCAGTAGAGGCGGGAAGAACACTGAAGCTTTCTTT
d_call: NA; j_call: TRBJ1-1; clone_size: NA; v_call: TRBV3-1/TRBV3-2; cdr3_aa: CASSQDVAETAFF; cdr3_nt: TGTGCCAGCAGCCAAGATGTGGCGGAGACGGCTTTCTTT
d_call: TRBD1; j_call: TRBJ2-7; clone_size: NA; v_call: TRBV5-1; cdr3_aa: CASSATTGGYEQYF; cdr3_nt: TGCGCCAGCAGCGCAACGACAGGGGGCTACGAGCAGTACTTC
d_call: TRBD1; j_call: TRBJ1-1; clone_size: NA; v_call: TRBV10-3; cdr3_aa: CASQQGSQGDTEAFF; cdr3_nt: TGTGCCTCCCAACAGGGGTCCCAGGGGGACACTGAAGCTTTCTTT
d_call: TRBD1; j_call: TRBJ2-3; clone_size: NA; v_call: TRBV4-1; cdr3_aa: CASSQWTGGSPTDTQYF; cdr3_nt: TGCGCCAGCAGCCAATGGACAGGGGGGAGCCCCACAGATACGCAGTATTTT
d_call: TRBD1; j_call: TRBJ1-5; clone_size: NA; v_call: TRBV10-3; cdr3_aa: CAISESKEVTGAQHF; cdr3_nt: TGTGCCATCAGTGAGTCGAAGGAAGTGACAGGGGCCCAGCATTTT
d_call: NA; j_call: TRBJ1-6; clone_size: NA; v_call: TRBV27; cdr3_aa: CASSFGRLSGNSPLHF; cdr3_nt: TGTGCCAGCAGTTTCGGCCGCCTTTCGGGGAATTCACCCCTCCACTTT
d_call: NA; j_call: TRBJ1-4; clone_size: NA; v_call: TRBV19; cdr3_aa: CASSTPPTVEKLFF; cdr3_nt: TGTGCCAGTAGTACCCCCCCAACAGTTGAAAAACTGTTTTTT
d_call: TRBD2; j_call: TRBJ2-7; clone_size: NA; v_call: TRBV27; cdr3_aa: CASSPQAGGPYEQYF; cdr3_nt: TGTGCCAGCAGTCCCCAAGCGGGAGGACCCTACGAGCAGTACTTC
d_call: TRBD1; j_call: TRBJ1-4; clone_size: NA; v_call: TRBV4-1; cdr3_aa: CASSQAATGSTNEKLFF; cdr3_nt: TGCGCCAGCAGCCAAGCCGCGACAGGGTCAACTAATGAAAAACTGTTTTTT
d_call: TRBD1; j_call: TRBJ2-7; clone_size: NA; v_call: TRBV4-1; cdr3_aa: CASSQGTGGTYEQYF; cdr3_nt: TGCGCCAGCAGCCAGGGGACAGGGGGGACCTACGAGCAGTACTTC
d_call: NA; j_call: TRBJ2-1; clone_size: NA; v_call: TRBV5-1; cdr3_aa: CASSRESSYNEQFF; cdr3_nt: TGCGCCAGCTCCAGGGAAAGCTCCTACAATGAGCAGTTCTTC
d_call: TRBD1; j_call: TRBJ2-7; clone_size: NA; v_call: TRBV6-5; cdr3_aa: CASSNRGENEQYF; cdr3_nt: TGTGCCAGCAGCAACAGGGGGGAGAACGAGCAGTACTTC
d_call: TRBD2; j_call: TRBJ2-7; clone_size: once; v_call: TRBV5-1; cdr3_aa: CASSPGSSGASYEQYF; cdr3_nt: TGCGCCAGCAGCCCGGGGAGTAGCGGGGCCTCCTACGAGCAGTACTTC
d_call: NA; j_call: TRBJ2-5; clone_size: NA; v_call: TRBV27; cdr3_aa: CASSFNGPGTQYF; cdr3_nt: TGTGCCAGCAGTTTTAATGGGCCAGGGACCCAGTACTTC
d_call: TRBD1; j_call: TRBJ2-3; clone_size: NA; v_call: TRBV6-6; cdr3_aa: CASSVQGSTTDTQYF; cdr3_nt: TGTGCCAGCAGTGTACAGGGGTCGACGACAGATACGCAGTATTTT
d_call: TRBD2; j_call: TRBJ2-2; clone_size: NA; v_call: TRBV7-2; cdr3_aa: CASKLDPGGTGELFF; cdr3_nt: TGTGCCAGCAAACTCGATCCGGGGGGCACCGGGGAGCTGTTTTTT
d_call: NA; j_call: TRBJ2-5; clone_size: once; v_call: TRBV19; cdr3_aa: CASSSDREVRETQYF; cdr3_nt: TGTGCCAGTAGCTCCGACAGGGAGGTTAGGGAGACCCAGTACTTC
d_call: NA; j_call: TRBJ2-5; clone_size: once; v_call: TRBV2; cdr3_aa: CASKGDGQETQYF; cdr3_nt: TGTGCCAGCAAAGGGGATGGCCAAGAGACCCAGTACTTC
d_call: NA; j_call: TRBJ2-7; clone_size: NA; v_call: TRBV6-5; cdr3_aa: CASSTQGEQYF; cdr3_nt: TGTGCCAGCAGTACCCAGGGCGAGCAGTACTTC
d_call: TRBD2; j_call: TRBJ2-1; clone_size: NA; v_call: TRBV15; cdr3_aa: CATSFGLAGGPINEQFF; cdr3_nt: TGTGCCACCAGCTTTGGACTAGCGGGGGGGCCCATCAATGAGCAGTTCTTC
d_call: NA; j_call: TRBJ1-6; clone_size: NA; v_call: TRBV30; cdr3_aa: CAWSGGSYNSPLHF; cdr3_nt: TGTGCCTGGAGCGGAGGCTCCTATAATTCACCCCTCCACTTT
d_call: NA; j_call: TRBJ2-5; clone_size: NA; v_call: TRBV5-1; cdr3_aa: CASSWGGVQETQYF; cdr3_nt: TGCGCCAGCAGTTGGGGCGGGGTGCAAGAGACCCAGTACTTC
d_call: TRBD2; j_call: TRBJ2-7; clone_size: many; v_call: TRBV6-5; cdr3_aa: CASSPGTSGYEQYF; cdr3_nt: TGTGCCAGCAGTCCCGGGACTAGCGGGTACGAGCAGTACTTC
d_call: TRBD2; j_call: TRBJ2-3; clone_size: NA; v_call: TRBV5-1; cdr3_aa: CASSPGLAGFTDTQYF; cdr3_nt: TGCGCCAGCAGCCCGGGACTAGCGGGCTTCACAGATACGCAGTATTTT
d_call: NA; j_call: TRBJ2-5; clone_size: NA; v_call: TRBV6-6; cdr3_aa: CASSREQGRVTQYF; cdr3_nt: TGTGCCAGCAGCCGGGAACAGGGACGGGTGACCCAGTACTTC
d_call: TRBD2; j_call: TRBJ2-7; clone_size: NA; v_call: TRBV6-5; cdr3_aa: CASSPRGGGYEQYF; cdr3_nt: TGTGCCAGCAGTCCCCGGGGGGGCGGATACGAGCAGTACTTC
d_call: TRBD1; j_call: TRBJ1-5; clone_size: NA; v_call: TRBV6-2/TRBV6-3; cdr3_aa: CASSQNYRGSNQPQHF; cdr3_nt: TGTGCCAGCAGTCAAAACTACAGGGGTTCGAATCAGCCCCAGCATTTT
d_call: NA; j_call: TRBJ1-2; clone_size: NA; v_call: TRBV6-1; cdr3_aa: CASSEWIPGSVGYTF; cdr3_nt: TGTGCCAGCAGTGAATGGATCCCGGGGAGTGTTGGCTACACCTTC
d_call: NA; j_call: TRBJ2-4; clone_size: NA; v_call: TRBV24-1; cdr3_aa: CATKRALAKNIQYF; cdr3_nt: TGTGCCACCAAGAGGGCACTAGCCAAAAACATTCAGTACTTC
d_call: TRBD2; j_call: TRBJ2-1; clone_size: NA; v_call: TRBV7-2; cdr3_aa: CASSLGASGRGYNEQFF; cdr3_nt: TGTGCCAGCAGCTTAGGGGCTAGCGGGAGAGGCTACAATGAGCAGTTCTTC
d_call: TRBD2; j_call: TRBJ2-6; clone_size: NA; v_call: TRBV5-4; cdr3_aa: CASSWREDGANVLTF; cdr3_nt: TGTGCCAGCAGCTGGCGGGAGGATGGGGCCAACGTCCTGACTTTC
d_call: NA; j_call: TRBJ2-3; clone_size: NA; v_call: TRBV19; cdr3_aa: CASSIGLFPADTQYF; cdr3_nt: TGTGCCAGTAGTATAGGGCTGTTCCCCGCAGATACGCAGTATTTT
d_call: NA; j_call: TRBJ1-1; clone_size: NA; v_call: TRBV7-8; cdr3_aa: CASSDFRDRSSTEAFF; cdr3_nt: TGTGCCAGCAGCGATTTTCGAGACAGATCCAGCACTGAAGCTTTCTTT
d_call: NA; j_call: TRBJ1-5; clone_size: NA; v_call: TRBV29-1; cdr3_aa: CSVEGQNSNQPQHF; cdr3_nt: TGCAGCGTTGAGGGACAAAATAGCAATCAGCCCCAGCATTTT
d_call: NA; j_call: TRBJ2-1; clone_size: NA; v_call: TRBV28; cdr3_aa: CASARGGSYNEQFF; cdr3_nt: TGTGCCAGTGCGAGGGGGGGGTCCTACAATGAGCAGTTCTTC
d_call: NA; j_call: TRBJ2-1; clone_size: NA; v_call: TRBV27; cdr3_aa: CASSSTPVGAYEQFF; cdr3_nt: TGTGCCAGCAGTTCCACCCCTGTGGGGGCCTATGAGCAGTTCTTC
d_call: NA; j_call: TRBJ1-4; clone_size: NA; v_call: TRBV6-5; cdr3_aa: CASRGLANEKLFF; cdr3_nt: TGTGCCAGCAGGGGGCTGGCTAATGAAAAACTGTTTTTT